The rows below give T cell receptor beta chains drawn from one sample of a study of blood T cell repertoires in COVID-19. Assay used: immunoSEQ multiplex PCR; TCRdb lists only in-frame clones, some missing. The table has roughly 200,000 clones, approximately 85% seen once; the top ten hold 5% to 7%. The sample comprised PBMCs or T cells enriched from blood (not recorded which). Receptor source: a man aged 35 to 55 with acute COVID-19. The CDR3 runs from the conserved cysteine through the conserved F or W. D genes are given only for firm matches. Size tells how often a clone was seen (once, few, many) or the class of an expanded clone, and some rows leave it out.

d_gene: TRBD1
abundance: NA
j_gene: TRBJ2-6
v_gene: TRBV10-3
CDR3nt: TGTGCCATCAGTGAGGACAGGGGGCTCTCTGGGGCCAACGTCCTGACTTTC
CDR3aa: CAISEDRGLSGANVLTF

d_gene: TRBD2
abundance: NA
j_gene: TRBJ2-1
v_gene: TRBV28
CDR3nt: TGTGCCTCGGGAGCGGGAGACAATGAGCAGTTCTTC
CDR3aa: CASGAGDNEQFF

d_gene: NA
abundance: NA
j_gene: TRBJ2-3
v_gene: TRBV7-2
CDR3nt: TGTGCCAGCAGCTTGAGACAGACCACAGATACGCAGTATTTT
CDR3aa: CASSLRQTTDTQYF

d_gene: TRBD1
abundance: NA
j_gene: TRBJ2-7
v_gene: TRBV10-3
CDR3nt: TGTGCCACCCTTAGGGGCTGGGACAGGGGTCACGAGCAGTACTTC
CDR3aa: CATLRGWDRGHEQYF

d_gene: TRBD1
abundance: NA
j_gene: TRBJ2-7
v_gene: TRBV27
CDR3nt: TGTGCCAGCAGTTTTAGACAGGGGGCTTACGAGCAGTACTTC
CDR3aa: CASSFRQGAYEQYF

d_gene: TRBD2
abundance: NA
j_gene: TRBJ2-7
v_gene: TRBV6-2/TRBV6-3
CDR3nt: TGTGCCAGCACCCCCGGGAGGGCCTTTTACGAGCAGTACTTC
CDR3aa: CASTPGRAFYEQYF

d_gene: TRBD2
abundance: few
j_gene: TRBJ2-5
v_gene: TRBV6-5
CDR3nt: TGTGCCAGCAACCCTCCGGGACTAGGGTGGGAGACCCAGTACTTC
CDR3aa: CASNPPGLGWETQYF

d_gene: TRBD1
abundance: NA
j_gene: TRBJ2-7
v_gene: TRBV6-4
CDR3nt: TGTGCCAGCAGCCGGGACAGGGATCTGGGAGAGCAGTACTTC
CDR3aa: CASSRDRDLGEQYF

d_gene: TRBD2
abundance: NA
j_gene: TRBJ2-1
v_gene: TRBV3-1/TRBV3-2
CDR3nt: TGTGCCAGCAGCCAAGTTAGCGGGAGTTTGATCTTC
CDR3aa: CASSQVSGSLIF

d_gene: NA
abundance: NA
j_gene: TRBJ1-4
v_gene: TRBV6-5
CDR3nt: TGTGCCAGCAGTTACTTACGGGGGGCAGAAAAACTGTTTTTT
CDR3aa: CASSYLRGAEKLFF

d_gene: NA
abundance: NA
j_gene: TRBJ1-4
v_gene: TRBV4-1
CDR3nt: TGCGCCAGCAGCCAAGGTCCACAGTCTAATGAAAAACTGTTTTTT
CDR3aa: CASSQGPQSNEKLFF

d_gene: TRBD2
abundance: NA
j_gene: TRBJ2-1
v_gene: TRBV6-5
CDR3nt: TGTGCCAGCAGTTACTCGGCGGGAGGGGGTGAGCAGTTCTTC
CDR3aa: CASSYSAGGGEQFF

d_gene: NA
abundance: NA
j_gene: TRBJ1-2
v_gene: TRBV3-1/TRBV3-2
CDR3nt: TGTGCCAGCAGCCAATCTAGGGGCTACACCTTC
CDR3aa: CASSQSRGYTF

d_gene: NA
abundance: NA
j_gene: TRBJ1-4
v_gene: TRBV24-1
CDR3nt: TGTGCCACCAGTGAGCCGACGGGTGAAAAACTGTTTTTT
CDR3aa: CATSEPTGEKLFF

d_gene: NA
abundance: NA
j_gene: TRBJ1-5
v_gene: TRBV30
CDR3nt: TGTGCCTGGAGCGAGGGTGGGGATCAGCCCCAGCATTTT
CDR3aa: CAWSEGGDQPQHF

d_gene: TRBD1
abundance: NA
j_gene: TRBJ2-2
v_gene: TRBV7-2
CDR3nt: TGTGCCAGCAGCCCTAGGACAGGCCCGAACACCGGGGAGCTGTTTTTT
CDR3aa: CASSPRTGPNTGELFF

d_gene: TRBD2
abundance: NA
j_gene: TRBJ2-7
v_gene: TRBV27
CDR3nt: TGTGCCAGCGGCCGGGACTACCAATACGAGCAGTACTTC
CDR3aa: CASGRDYQYEQYF

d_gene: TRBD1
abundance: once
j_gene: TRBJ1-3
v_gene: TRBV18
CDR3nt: TGTGCCAGCTCACTCCCGGAGGGGGCAGGAGGAAACACCATATATTTT
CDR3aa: CASSLPEGAGGNTIYF

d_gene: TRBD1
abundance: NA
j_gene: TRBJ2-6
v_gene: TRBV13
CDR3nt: TGTGCCAGCAGCTCCCGGGACAGAAGCTCTGGGGCCAACGTCCTGACTTTC
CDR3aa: CASSSRDRSSGANVLTF

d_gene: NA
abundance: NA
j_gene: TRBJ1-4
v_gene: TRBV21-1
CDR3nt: TGTGCCAGCAGCGAAAGGGGGTTCGAGGACACGACTAATGAAAAACTGTTTTTT
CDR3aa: CASSERGFEDTTNEKLFF

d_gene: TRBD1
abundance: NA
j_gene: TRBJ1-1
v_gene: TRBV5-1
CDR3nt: TGCGCCAGCAGCTTGGAGGGGGCGCGGGCTGAAGCTTTCTTT
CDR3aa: CASSLEGARAEAFF

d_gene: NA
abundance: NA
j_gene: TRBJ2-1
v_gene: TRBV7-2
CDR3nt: TGTGCCAGCAGCTTAGACTTTGGGGGAGGATTCTTC
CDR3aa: CASSLDFGGGFF

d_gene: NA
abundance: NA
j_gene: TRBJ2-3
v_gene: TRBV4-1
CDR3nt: TGCGCCAGCAGCCAAGAAGCGGTAAGCACAGATACGCAGTATTTT
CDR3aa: CASSQEAVSTDTQYF

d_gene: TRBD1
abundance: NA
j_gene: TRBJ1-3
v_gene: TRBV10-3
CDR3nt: TGTGCCATCACAGGCAGGGGGGACTCTGGAAACACCATATATTTT
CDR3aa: CAITGRGDSGNTIYF

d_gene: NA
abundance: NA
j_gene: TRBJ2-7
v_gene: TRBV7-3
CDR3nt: TGTGCCAGCTTCGAGGGACACCAGTACGAGCAGTACTTC
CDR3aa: CASFEGHQYEQYF

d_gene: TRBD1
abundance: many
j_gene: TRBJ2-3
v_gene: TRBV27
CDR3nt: TGTGCCAGCAACGCACCGGGACAGCGCACAGATACGCAGTATTTT
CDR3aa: CASNAPGQRTDTQYF

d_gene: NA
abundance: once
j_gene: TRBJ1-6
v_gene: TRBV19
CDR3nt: TGTGCCAGTAGTATAGGGAGGGGTAATTCACCCCTCCACTTT
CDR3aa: CASSIGRGNSPLHF

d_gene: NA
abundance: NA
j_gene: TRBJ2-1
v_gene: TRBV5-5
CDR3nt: TGTGCCAGCAGCTTGTCGAGCGGTGGTAATGAGCAGTTCTTC
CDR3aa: CASSLSSGGNEQFF